These T cell receptor beta chains were read from a single sample in a study of T-cell memory formation after mild COVID-19. TCRdb reanalysed the 5' RACE reads using MiXCR and keeps one entry per CDR3 protein. The data contain about 350,000 distinct CDR3 sequences, 25% to 30% of them singletons. The sequencing sample was made of PBMCs or a T cell subset sorted from them (not recorded which). These receptors were taken from an adult woman who had mild COVID-19 (a few samples of this study predate the infection). Cell type and time point are not known. CDR3s include the opening cysteine and the closing phenylalanine or tryptophan. D genes are given only for firm matches. Clone sizes are given selectively: once, few, many, or a class where the clone is expanded.

-,TRBV9,TRBJ1-2,few,TGTGCCAGCAGCGTAGGGGAGGCGCGCTTGAATGGCTACACCTTC,CASSVGEARLNGYTF
TRBD2,TRBV7-3,TRBJ2-5,few,TGTGCCAGCAGCTTGGGACTAGCGGGGACCAAAGAGACCCAGTACTTC,CASSLGLAGTKETQYF
-,TRBV7-9,TRBJ2-5,-,TGTGCCAGCAGCTACCCAGGCGGCCGTAAAGAGACCCAGTACTTC,CASSYPGGRKETQYF
TRBD2,TRBV9,TRBJ2-5,few,TGTGCCAGCAGCGCCCGACTAGCGGGGGGCATCCAAGAGACCCAGTACTTC,CASSARLAGGIQETQYF
-,TRBV5-1,TRBJ2-7,many,TGCGCCAGCAGCTTTAACCCCACCAGCTCCTACGAGCAGTACTTC,CASSFNPTSSYEQYF
-,TRBV9,TRBJ2-1,few,TGTGCCAGCAGCGTGGGGGACTCCTACAATGAGCAGTTCTTC,CASSVGDSYNEQFF
TRBD1,TRBV5-1,TRBJ1-6,few,TGCGCCAGCAGCTGGACAGGGGTTAATTCACCCCTCCACTTT,CASSWTGVNSPLHF
-,TRBV4-2,TRBJ2-5,few,TGTGCCAGCAGCCAAATCCGGGCGGGGGCTCAAGAGACCCAGTACTTC,CASSQIRAGAQETQYF
-,TRBV11-2,TRBJ2-7,-,TGTGCCAGCAGCTTAGATCTGGACGGCGCCTACGAGCAGTACTTC,CASSLDLDGAYEQYF
TRBD1,TRBV5-1,TRBJ1-2,few,TGCGCCAGCAGCTTGTCACCGGGACAGGGCGATGGCTACACCTTC,CASSLSPGQGDGYTF
-,TRBV27,TRBJ1-1,-,TGTGCCAGCAGTTTCGCTGGACAGTTACTGGTAGCTTTCTTT,CASSFAGQLLVAFF
-,TRBV9,TRBJ2-7,-,TGTGCCAGCAGCGTAGGAGGGACCCTTTCCTACGAGCAGTACTTC,CASSVGGTLSYEQYF
-,TRBV6-1,TRBJ1-2,-,TGTGCCAGCAGCCCGGGTTCAAAAGGGGTAGATGGCTACACCTTC,CASSPGSKGVDGYTF